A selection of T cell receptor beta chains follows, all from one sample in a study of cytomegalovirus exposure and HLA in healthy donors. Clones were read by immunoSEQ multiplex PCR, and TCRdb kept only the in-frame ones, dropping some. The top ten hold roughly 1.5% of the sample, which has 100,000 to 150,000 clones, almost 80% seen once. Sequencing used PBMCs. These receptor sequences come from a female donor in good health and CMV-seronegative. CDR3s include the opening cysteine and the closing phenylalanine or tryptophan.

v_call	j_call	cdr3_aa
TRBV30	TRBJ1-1	CAWSVLQNTEAFF
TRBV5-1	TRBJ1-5	CASSSGDYSNQPQHF
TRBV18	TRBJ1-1	CASSPQAGNTEAFF
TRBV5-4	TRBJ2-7	CASSTSGSRYEQYF
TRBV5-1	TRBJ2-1	CASAPGTSNEQFF
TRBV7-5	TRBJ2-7	CVRSLACSYEQYF
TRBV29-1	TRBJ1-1	CSVLLRSGNTEAFF
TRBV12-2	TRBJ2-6	CASRTLHTGAPSGANVLTF
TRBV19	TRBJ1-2	CASGYASGHGYTF
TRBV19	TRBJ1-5	CASSWGQYQPQHF
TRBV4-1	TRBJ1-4	CASSQGARLTNEKLFF
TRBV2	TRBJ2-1	CASSSQLAGNEQFF
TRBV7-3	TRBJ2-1	CASSSTTFGEQFF
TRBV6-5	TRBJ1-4	CASSGQDTNEKLFF
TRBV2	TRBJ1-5	CASSYMVGNQPQHF
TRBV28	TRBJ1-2	CASRPGGYGYTF
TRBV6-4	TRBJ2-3	CASSETGEEDTQYF
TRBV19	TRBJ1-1	CASMRVYKNTEAFF
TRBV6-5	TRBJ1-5	CATQRTAHSNQPQHF
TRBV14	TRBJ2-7	CASSLSAYEQYF
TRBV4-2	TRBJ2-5	CASSQDGGGRRRVRETQYF
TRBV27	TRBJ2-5	CASSSSPETQYF
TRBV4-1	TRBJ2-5	CASSQEEEETQYF
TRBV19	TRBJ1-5	CASSGAKGNQPQHF
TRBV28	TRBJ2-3	CASSLSHRADTQYF
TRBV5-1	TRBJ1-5	CASSFSDRENQPQHF
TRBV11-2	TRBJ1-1	CASSLDARGTEAFF
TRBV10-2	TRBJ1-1	CASRGQILEAFF
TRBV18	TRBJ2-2	CASSPQVNAGLLNTGELFF
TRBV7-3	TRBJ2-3	CASSLTSGTDTQYF
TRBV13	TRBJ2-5	CASSLGLAVRETQYF
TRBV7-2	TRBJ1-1	CASSFLTGNTEAFF
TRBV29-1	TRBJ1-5	CSVQTGTQPQHF
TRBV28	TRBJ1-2	CASSPRTRTWSGYTF
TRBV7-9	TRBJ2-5	CASSPTSLETQYF
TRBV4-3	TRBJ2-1	CASSQDTRLHNEQFF
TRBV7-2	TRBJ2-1	CASRALAGGVGNEQFF
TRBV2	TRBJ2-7	CASSGTGSPYEQYF
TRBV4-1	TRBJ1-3	CASSPGDRARNTIYF
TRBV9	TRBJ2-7	CASSVEAGNDEQYF
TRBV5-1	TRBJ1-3	CASSPGTGGDGNTIYF
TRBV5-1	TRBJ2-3	CASSPGSPTDTQYF
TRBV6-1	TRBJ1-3	CASRGGLAGGNTIYF
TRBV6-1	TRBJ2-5	CASSKGLAQETQYF
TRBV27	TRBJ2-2	CASRPGQANTGELFF
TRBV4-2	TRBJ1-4	CASSQNPTGLGEKLFF
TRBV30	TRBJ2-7	CAWSPGTSVYEQYF
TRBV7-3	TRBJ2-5	CASSNSETQYF
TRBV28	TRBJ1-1	CASAFSDTEAFF
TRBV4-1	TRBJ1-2	CASRREGNYGYTF
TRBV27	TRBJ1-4	CASSLYGGNEKLFF
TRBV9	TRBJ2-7	CASSTHAGQGADEQYF
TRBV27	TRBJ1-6	CASSARTDRNSPLHF
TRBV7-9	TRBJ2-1	CASSLTRSYNEQFF
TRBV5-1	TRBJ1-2	CASSLQGITDGYTF
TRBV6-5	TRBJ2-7	CASSYQSQGGTYEQYF